This T cell receptor (beta chain) appears in the sequencing data of a study of blood T cells in healthy people across ages. A sample-barcoded 5' primer and a J-beta primer mix were used in a second PCR of roughly 7 to 11 cycles. MiXCR, run by TCRdb on the 5' RACE reads, gives a single entry per CDR3 protein. The sample records about 1.8 million distinct CDR3 sequences, roughly 52% being singletons. Germline loops: CDR1 MNHEY, CDR2 SVGAGI. V lost 6 bases to trimming and J lost 2 bases; unmatched junction nucleotides: 6. The CDR3 sequence is 15 residues long. This clonotype appeared once. Sequenced material: blood. The J gene is TRBJ1-2, the V gene TRBV6-5, with TRBD1 matching over 10 bases. The origin of this receptor is a woman aged 40 to 50 in good health. The CDR3 region has the DNA TGTGCCAGCAGGCCGGACAGGGGGATAAACTATGGCTACACCTTC. This translates into CASRPDRGINYGYTF.